This T cell receptor (beta chain) was obtained from a study of memory CD4+ T cells and cytomegalovirus serostatus. General study results and limits: About two fifths of the roughly 150 known CMV-associated TCRbeta sequences appeared in CD4+ memory.

The sort gate was single viable CD3+CD4+CD8-CD45RO+ cells for memory CD4+ T cells. Original methodology: Out-of-frame sequences were removed, leaving a few million distinct TCRbeta sequences. Produced via immunoSEQ multiplex PCR; TCRdb's table is partial and in-frame only. D and trimming were read from the DNA, whereas the V and J calls and clone size are those reported in that table. The sample records about 59,000 clones, approximately 78% being singletons. There are 15 residues in the CDR3. V was pared by 0 bases and J by 1 base, with 9 bases between. Germline V lookup: CDR1 LNHNV, CDR2 YYDKDF (reference sequence). A note on this clone: Its specificity is unknown.

The TCR sequence derives from an adult in good health and CMV-seronegative. The source material was memory CD4+ T cells from blood. The chain is built from TRBV15 and TRBJ1-2; D call uncertain. In DNA, the CDR3 is TGTGCCACCAGCAGAGATCTGGGCAGTAACTATGGCTACACCTTC. Amino acid sequence: CATSRDLGSNYGYTF. Complete variable domain (other parts from reference TRBV15 and TRBJ1-2): DAMVIQNPRYQVTQFGKPVTLSCSQTLNHNVMYWYQQKSSQAPKLLFHYYDKDFNNEADTPDNFQSRRPNTSFCFLDIRSPGLGDTAMYLCATSRDLGSNYGYTFGSGTRLTVV.